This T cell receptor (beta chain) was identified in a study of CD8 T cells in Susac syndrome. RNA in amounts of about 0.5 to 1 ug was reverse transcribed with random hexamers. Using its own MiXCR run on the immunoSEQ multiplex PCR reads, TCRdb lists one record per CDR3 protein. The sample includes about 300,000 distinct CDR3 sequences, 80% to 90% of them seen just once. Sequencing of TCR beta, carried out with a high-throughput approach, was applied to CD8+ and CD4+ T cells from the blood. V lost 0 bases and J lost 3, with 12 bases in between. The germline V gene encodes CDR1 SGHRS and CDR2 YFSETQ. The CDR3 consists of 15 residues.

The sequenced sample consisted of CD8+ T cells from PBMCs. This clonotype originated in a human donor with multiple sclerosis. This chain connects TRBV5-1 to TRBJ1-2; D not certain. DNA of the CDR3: TGCGCCAGCAGCTTGGTTGTATTCGGCCACTATGGCTACACCTTC. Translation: CASSLVVFGHYGYTF.